Below, 6 T cell receptor beta chains from the same sample are listed, as sequenced in a study of blood T cell repertoires in COVID-19. Data came from immunoSEQ multiplex PCR; TCRdb stores just in-frame clones and leaves some out. The sample records around 250,000 clones, around 86% being singletons. Sequencing input: peripheral blood. The source is a man aged 30-40 years who had recovered from COVID-19.

The CDR3 reads CAWSPTLRQGNTF. The CDR3 DNA is TGTGCCTGGAGTCCTACCCTTCGACAGGGGAACACCTTC. The V call is TRBV30, the J call TRBJ1-2; 8 bases are shared with TRBD1. The CDR3 sequence is 13 residues long. Germline trimming cut 2 bases from V and 12 bases from J; bases unmatched to any gene: 11. The germline CDR1 and CDR2 sequences are GTSNPN and SVGIG (reference sequence).

This clone has only one observation. The rearrangement uses TRBV7-6 and TRBJ2-3, with D tentatively TRBD2 (5 bases). Germline CDR1 SGHVS, CDR2 FNYEAQ. This CDR3 is 16 amino acids long. The V gene lost 4 bases and the J gene lost 2 bases, with 16 bases spanning the gap. The CDR3 sequence is CASSSLLALPTDTQYF. In DNA form, the CDR3 reads TGTGCCAGCAGCTCCCTTTTAGCGCTACCCACAGATACGCAGTATTTT.

V and J are TRBV27 and TRBJ2-7; D ambiguous. The V end lost 3 bases, the J end lost 0 bases, and 9 bases lay between the germline ends. This CDR3 spans 14 amino acids. Germline V gene lookup returns CDR1 MNHEY and CDR2 SMNVEV (reference sequence). In nucleotides, the CDR3 is TGTGCCAGCAGTTTGACTGGCAGCTCCTACGAGCAGTACTTC. Protein sequence: CASSLTGSSYEQYF.

This clone was observed a single time. The chain couples TRBV13 to TRBJ1-6; 7 positions match TRBD1. CDR1 and CDR2 (germline): PRHDT, FYEKMQ (reference sequence). J was trimmed by 7 bases and V by 6 bases; bases with no gene match: 15. This CDR3 contains 17 residues. The CDR3 spells CASSPLGRGLRNSPLHF. Here the CDR3 DNA reads TGTGCCAGCAGTCCCCTAGGAAGGGGGCTTCGGAATTCACCCCTCCACTTT.

V usage is TRBV3-1 (or the pseudogene TRBV3-2) and J usage is TRBJ1-1; D is uncertain. This CDR3 is built from 13 residues. V shed 2 bases and J shed 5 bases, with 9 bases lying between them. Per germline, CDR1 LGHDT and CDR2 YNNKEL (reference sequence). As DNA, the CDR3 is TGTGCCAGCAGCCAAATGCCGGGGACTGAAGCTTTCTTT. Amino acids: CASSQMPGTEAFF.

This clone appeared a single time. The chain couples TRBV4-1 to TRBJ2-7; TRBD1 matches 7 bases. The CDR3 extends over 13 amino acids. V was clipped by 6 bases and J by 5 bases; unmatched bases: 7. CDR1 is MGHRA and CDR2 is YSYEKL in the germline V gene. CDR3 nucleotide sequence: TGCGCCAGCAGTCGACAGGGTAGCGACGAGCAGTACTTC. Protein sequence: CASSRQGSDEQYF.